The 25 T cell receptor beta chains in this list originate from one sample, sequenced in a study of T cells in Graves' hyperthyroidism and ophthalmopathy. Researchers amplified the TCR beta CDR3 regions from RNA transcripts. HTBI primers were used for first-round RT-PCR of the TCR CDR3. TCRdb re-derived calls from the multiplex PCR reads in MiXCR, one entry per CDR3 protein. Among roughly 280,000 distinct CDR3 sequences listed, approximately 15% were seen once. The sequencing sample was made of blood. Every receptor here comes from a woman aged 60 to 75 with Graves' ophthalmopathy.

This clonotype was observed many times. This chain links TRBV19 with TRBJ1-1; D is perhaps TRBD1 (5 bases). The CDR3 has 16 residues. V was clipped by 3 bases and J by 0 bases, with 14 bases between them. The germline gives CDR1 LNHDA, CDR2 SQIVND (reference sequence). The CDR3 DNA follows: TGTGCCAGTAGTATGATGGGGCCTACTGTGAACACTGAAGCTTTCTTT. Translation: CASSMMGPTVNTEAFF. The variable domain in full, with the rest retrieved from reference TRBV19 and TRBJ1-1, is DGGITQSPKYLFRKEGQNVTLSCEQNLNHDAMYWYRQDPGQGLRLIYYSQIVNDFQKGDIAEGYSVSREKKESFPLTVTSAQKNPTAFYLCASSMMGPTVNTEAFFGQGTRLTVV.

This clonotype was detected a few times. The V and J genes are TRBV12-3 or TRBV12-4 and TRBJ2-4; D perhaps matches TRBD2 (5 bases). Trimming stripped 3 bases from V and 14 bases from J, with 14 bases between. This CDR3 region has 12 residues. In DNA, the CDR3 is TGTGCCAGCAGTTTGATTCGGGGTACTGAGTACTTC. Translation: CASSLIRGTEYF.

This clonotype was seen at least ten times. The chain recombines TRBV27 with TRBJ2-1; no clear D. The CDR3 spans 12 residues. Germline V lookup: CDR1 MNHEY, CDR2 SMNVEV (reference sequence). The V gene lost 3 bases and the J gene lost 9 bases, with 9 bases spanning the gap. DNA for the CDR3: TGTGCCAGCAGTTTTATCGGCAGTGAGCAGTTCTTC. Protein: CASSFIGSEQFF.

This clonotype was counted ten times or more. The chain combines TRBV18 with TRBJ2-5; D gene uncertain. Germline CDR1 and CDR2: KGHSH and LQKENI. The CDR3 covers 15 residues. The ends were cut back, 3 bases at V and 5 bases at J, with 16 bases in the middle. The CDR3 DNA follows: TGTGCCAGCTCACCTTGGCGCGCTACTGGGGAGACCCAGTACTTC. Its protein is CASSPWRATGETQYF.

This clonotype was observed a few times. The rearrangement uses TRBV9 and TRBJ1-6, with D uncertain. CDR1 and CDR2 from the germline V gene are SGDLS and YYNGEE. The length of the CDR3 is 15 residues. V gave up 0 bases and J gave up 7 bases, with 11 bases separating them. The CDR3 region is CASSVDGSLNSPLHF. The CDR3 coding sequence is TGTGCCAGCAGCGTAGATGGCAGCCTCAATTCACCCCTCCACTTT.

The rearrangement uses TRBV18 and TRBJ2-6; the D gene could be TRBD1 or TRBD2 (5 bases each). The CDR3 has 15 residues. V shed 6 bases and J shed 2 bases, with 11 bases lying between them. The germline CDR1 and CDR2 sequences are KGHSH and LQKENI. CDR3 sequence reads: CASSFRDAGANVLTF. The CDR3 DNA sequence: TGTGCCAGCTCGTTCCGGGACGCTGGGGCCAACGTCCTGACTTTC.

The chain joins TRBV19 to TRBJ2-2; perhaps D is TRBD1 or TRBD2 (5 bases each). This CDR3 region has 14 residues. V gave up 5 bases and J gave up 4 bases, with 11 bases separating them. Germline V lookup: CDR1 LNHDA, CDR2 SQIVND (reference sequence). The CDR3 here is CASSLEGTTGELFF. CDR3 DNA: TGTGCCAGTAGTCTTGAGGGGACCACCGGGGAGCTGTTTTTT.

This clonotype has more than one count but fewer than ten. The rearrangement uses TRBV20-1 and TRBJ2-7; D call uncertain. The CDR3 totals 12 residues. Germline CDR1 reads DFQATT; CDR2 reads SNEGSKA (reference sequence). V lost 1 base and J 1 base, leaving 5 bases between the germline ends. The CDR3 protein is CSARGQSYEQYF. The CDR3 bases are TGCAGTGCTAGAGGCCAATCCTACGAGCAGTACTTC.

This clonotype was seen repeatedly, ten times or more. The chain uses TRBV28 and TRBJ2-5, with D possibly matching TRBD2 (6 bases). Trimming cost V 6 bases and J 7 bases, with 24 bases left between them. CDR3 length: 16 amino acids. CDR1 is MDHEN and CDR2 is SYDVKM in the germline V gene. CDR3 loop: CASRGTKGEALGTQYF. The CDR3 DNA sequence: TGTGCCAGCAGAGGCACAAAAGGGGAGGCTCTGGGGACCCAGTACTTC.

The chain has TRBV4-3 and TRBJ1-2; no clear D gene. CDR3 length: 15 amino acids. The V end was cut by 0 bases, the J end by 1 base, with 9 bases between. From germline, CDR1 is LGHNA and CDR2 YSLEER. CDR3 sequence reads: CASSQEGPDNYGYTF. The CDR3 nucleotides are TGCGCCAGCAGCCAAGAAGGGCCGGATAACTATGGCTACACCTTC.

Concerning this clonotype itself: A single base separates this from a much larger clone, so it may be a read error. The chain joins TRBV6-2 or TRBV6-3 to TRBJ1-5; weak D call: TRBD1 (5 bases). CDR3 size: 17 residues. Per germline, CDR1 MNHEY and CDR2 SVGEGT. CDR3 sequence (DNA): TGTGCCAGCAGTCACTCGATACACCGGGGGAGCAATCAGCCCCAGCATTTT. Residues: CASSHSIHRGSNQPQHF.

This clonotype was picked up a small number of times. The chain employs TRBV12-3 or TRBV12-4 and TRBJ2-5; 13 bases map to TRBD2. This CDR3 spans 15 amino acids. The V gene end was trimmed by 5 bases and the J gene end by 5 bases; junction bases not matched to a gene: 5. CDR3 DNA sequence: TGTGCCAGCAGTACTGGACTAGCGGGGGTGGAGACCCAGTACTTC. This codes for CASSTGLAGVETQYF.

This rearrangement joins TRBV7-8 to TRBJ2-6; D call uncertain. The CDR3 is 15 amino acids. V was trimmed by 4 bases and J by 11 bases, leaving 18 bases between them. Germline V lookup: CDR1 SGHVS, CDR2 FQNEAQ. CDR3 nucleotides: TGTGCCAGCAGCTCCTCTCTGACATCAACGGACGTCCTGACTTTC. Its translation: CASSSSLTSTDVLTF.

This clonotype was picked up many times. CDR3 bases: TGTGCCAGCAGCCCGGTACGACAGGGTCTTCCTGAAGCTTTCTTT. Translating it yields CASSPVRQGLPEAFF. The chain combines TRBV5-8 with TRBJ1-1; 7 nucleotides line up with TRBD1. CDR3 length: 15 residues. In germline, CDR1 is SGHTS, CDR2 YDEGEE. Trimming removed 4 bases from V and 6 bases from J; junction bases left unmatched: 12.

For this clonotype: A much larger clone lies one base from this, so it may be a read error. The chain combines TRBV20-1 with TRBJ1-6, with 7 bases fitting TRBD1. V gave up 0 bases and J gave up 9 bases; unmatched junction bases: 8. This CDR3 is 15 amino acids long. The germline CDR1 and CDR2 sequences are DFQATT and SNEGSKA (reference sequence). The CDR3 loop reads CSAREQGRASSPLHF. Here the CDR3 DNA reads TGCAGTGCTAGAGAACAGGGGCGAGCAAGTTCACCCCTCCACTTT.

The chain employs TRBV13 and TRBJ2-3; TRBD2 matches at 15 bases. The germline gives CDR1 PRHDT, CDR2 FYEKMQ (reference sequence). V lost 8 bases and J lost 4; bases outside the gene matches: 7. This CDR3 has 16 amino acids. The CDR3 protein is CASRGLAGGGADTQYF. CDR3 nucleotide sequence: TGTGCCAGCCGGGGACTAGCGGGAGGAGGCGCAGATACGCAGTATTTT.

The gene calls are TRBV5-1 and TRBJ2-1, with 8 positions matching TRBD1. Germline CDR1 reads SGHRS; CDR2 reads YFSETQ. The CDR3 contains 16 residues. Trimming took 4 bases from V and 5 from J; bases not matched to a gene: 11. The CDR3, as DNA: TGCGCCAGCAGCCTCCCAAGGACAGGGACCGACAATGAGCAGTTCTTC. Translation: CASSLPRTGTDNEQFF.

This clonotype showed up just a few times. This chain connects TRBV7-2 to TRBJ1-4; D unclear. V was cut by 1 base and J by 5 bases, with 14 bases left in between. Germline loops: CDR1 SGHTA, CDR2 FQGNSA. The CDR3 totals 16 residues. Here the CDR3 DNA reads TGTGCCAGCAGCTTAGTGTCTGGCAGTTCCAATGAAAAACTGTTTTTT. It codes for CASSLVSGSSNEKLFF.

This clonotype has at least ten counts. V usage is TRBV11-1 and J usage is TRBJ2-3; no firm D call. In germline, CDR1 is SGHAT, CDR2 FQDESV (reference sequence). Trimming stripped 4 bases from V and 0 bases from J, with 11 bases between. This CDR3 region has 15 residues. The chain's CDR3 is CASSSRSSSTDTQYF. Here the CDR3 DNA reads TGTGCCAGCAGCTCAAGGAGCAGCAGCACAGATACGCAGTATTTT.

The chain is built from TRBV20-1 and TRBJ1-1, with D uncertain. Germline CDR1 and CDR2: DFQATT and SNEGSKA (reference sequence). V lost 0 bases to trimming and J lost 7 bases, with 12 bases between them. This CDR3 has 13 residues. This CDR3 reads CSARDPGVLEAFF. DNA of the CDR3: TGCAGTGCTAGAGATCCGGGTGTACTTGAAGCTTTCTTT.

This clonotype was seen many times. The chain links TRBV7-2 to TRBJ1-6, with D possibly TRBD1 on 5 matching bases. The CDR3 is made up of 15 amino acids. V was cut by 2 bases and J by 6 bases, with 11 bases left in between. Germline CDR1 and CDR2: SGHTA and FQGNSA. The CDR3 DNA is TGTGCCAGCAGCTTACAGGGTGGGACTAATTCACCCCTCCACTTT. Protein sequence: CASSLQGGTNSPLHF.

This clonotype was detected ten times or more. The rearrangement uses TRBV4-2 and TRBJ1-1; no firm D call. Germline assignment: CDR1 LGHNA and CDR2 YNFKEQ. The CDR3 totals 17 residues. Trimming took off 0 bases at V and 1 base at J, with 15 bases between the two ends. In DNA, the CDR3 is TGTGCCAGCAGCCAAGAGGGGAGATGGGAAGGGAACACTGAAGCTTTCTTT. Protein product: CASSQEGRWEGNTEAFF.

The CDR3 bases are TGTGCCGGCGCAGGAGATCTTAATTTGTACCAAGAGACCCAGTACTTC. Translating it yields CAGAGDLNLYQETQYF. The V and J genes are TRBV6-2 or TRBV6-3 and TRBJ2-5; the D is unclear. The CDR3 extends over 16 amino acids. V dropped 11 bases and J dropped 0 bases, with 22 bases sitting between them. Germline V gene sequence: CDR1 MNHEY, CDR2 SVGEGT.

The table lists this clonotype with a few counts. The rearrangement links TRBV19 to TRBJ1-1, with 7 bases aligning to TRBD1. CDR1 is LNHDA, CDR2 SQIVND, per germline (reference sequence). V dropped 4 bases and J dropped 2; count of bases not matched to a gene: 13. The CDR3 is made up of 17 amino acids. The CDR3, as DNA: TGTGCCAGTAGTACCCCCCGGCCAGGGGGTCGTAACACTGAAGCTTTCTTT. Its protein product is CASSTPRPGGRNTEAFF. The entire variable domain, with the rest obtained from reference TRBV19 and TRBJ1-1, is as follows: DGGITQSPKYLFRKEGQNVTLSCEQNLNHDAMYWYRQDPGQGLRLIYYSQIVNDFQKGDIAEGYSVSREKKESFPLTVTSAQKNPTAFYLCASSTPRPGGRNTEAFFGQGTRLTVV.

Concerning this clonotype itself: It is likely a read error, because the conserved phenylalanine at the end of the CDR3 is missing. The V and J genes are TRBV7-2 and TRBJ2-7, with D unclear. Germline V gene data show CDR1 as SGHTA and CDR2 as FQGNSA. The germline V and J ends were trimmed by 5 bases and 2 bases, with 13 bases remaining between them. The CDR3 is made up of 14 amino acids. For the CDR3, the DNA is TGTGCCAGCAGCCAAGGGCTCAGAGCCTACGAGCAGTACTCC. This codes for CASSQGLRAYEQYS.